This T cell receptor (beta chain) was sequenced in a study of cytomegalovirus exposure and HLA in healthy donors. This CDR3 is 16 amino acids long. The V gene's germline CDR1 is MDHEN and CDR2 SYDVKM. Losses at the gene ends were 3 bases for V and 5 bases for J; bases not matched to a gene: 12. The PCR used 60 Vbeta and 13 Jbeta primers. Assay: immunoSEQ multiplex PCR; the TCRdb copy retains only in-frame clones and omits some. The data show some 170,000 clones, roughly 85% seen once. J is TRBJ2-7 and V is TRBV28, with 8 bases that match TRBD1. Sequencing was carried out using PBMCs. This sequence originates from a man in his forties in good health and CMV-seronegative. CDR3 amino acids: CASSLLTGAAGNEQYF. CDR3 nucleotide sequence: TGTGCCAGCAGTTTGCTGACAGGGGCCGCAGGGAACGAGCAGTACTTC. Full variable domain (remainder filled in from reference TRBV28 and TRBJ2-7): DVKVTQSSRYLVKRTGEKVFLECVQDMDHENMFWYRQDPGLGLRLIYFSYDVKMKEKGDIPEGYSVSREKKERFSLILESASTNQTSMYLCASSLLTGAAGNEQYFGPGTRLTVT.